This is a list of T cell receptor beta chains from one sample in a study of T-cell reconstitution after alpha-beta-depleted transplantation in children. Each CDR3 protein gets one entry after TCRdb re-called the PCR reads with MiXCR. The table has about 980,000 distinct CDR3 sequences, about 26% seen once. The sequencing used PBMCs, mostly from graft donor cells, collected 360 days after TCRalphabeta/CD19-depleted stem cell transplant. Every receptor here comes from a boy in the first two years of life who had a stem cell transplant for SCID, so the T cells may come from the graft donor. CDR3s include the opening cysteine and the closing phenylalanine or tryptophan. Each record gives: CDR3 protein, CDR3 DNA, D gene, J gene, V gene, clone size. D genes are given only for firm matches. Rows give clone size only sometimes, using once, few, many, or a class for an expanded clone.

cdr3_aa: CASRTYGTGVTGELFF
cdr3_nt: TGTGCCAGCAGGACCTATGGGACAGGGGTGACCGGGGAGCTGTTTTTT
d_call: TRBD1
j_call: TRBJ2-2
v_call: TRBV6-5
clone_size: -

cdr3_aa: CATSSGQETQYF
cdr3_nt: TGTGCCACCAGCAGTGGACAGGAGACCCAGTACTTC
d_call: -
j_call: TRBJ2-5
v_call: TRBV15
clone_size: -

cdr3_aa: CSARVGAGRQETQYF
cdr3_nt: TGCAGTGCCAGGGTAGGGGCGGGGCGACAAGAGACCCAGTACTTC
d_call: -
j_call: TRBJ2-5
v_call: TRBV20-1
clone_size: -

cdr3_aa: CASSQGSAADWDIQYF
cdr3_nt: TGTGCCAGCAGCCAAGGGTCTGCAGCTGACTGGGACATTCAGTACTTC
d_call: -
j_call: TRBJ2-4
v_call: TRBV4-2
clone_size: few

cdr3_aa: CASSYSPNRVDEQFF
cdr3_nt: TGTGCCAGCAGTTACTCCCCGAATCGGGTAGATGAGCAGTTCTTC
d_call: -
j_call: TRBJ2-1
v_call: TRBV6-5
clone_size: -

cdr3_aa: CASSLFRSSYEQYF
cdr3_nt: TGTGCCAGCAGTTTATTCAGGAGCTCCTACGAGCAGTACTTC
d_call: -
j_call: TRBJ2-7
v_call: TRBV12-3/TRBV12-4
clone_size: -

cdr3_aa: CASSQDVGREGANVLTF
cdr3_nt: TGCGCCAGCAGCCAAGATGTGGGGCGAGAAGGGGCCAACGTCCTGACTTTC
d_call: -
j_call: TRBJ2-6
v_call: TRBV4-3
clone_size: once

cdr3_aa: CSVGTSPETQYF
cdr3_nt: TGCAGCGTCGGGACATCTCCAGAGACCCAGTACTTC
d_call: -
j_call: TRBJ2-5
v_call: TRBV29-1
clone_size: many

cdr3_aa: CASRNRGKKGEKLFF
cdr3_nt: TGTGCCAGCAGGAACAGGGGAAAGAAGGGTGAAAAACTGTTTTTT
d_call: TRBD1
j_call: TRBJ1-4
v_call: TRBV28
clone_size: -

cdr3_aa: CASSLNGMYSPLHF
cdr3_nt: TGTGCCAGCAGTTTGAACGGGATGTATTCACCCCTCCACTTT
d_call: -
j_call: TRBJ1-6
v_call: TRBV28
clone_size: few

cdr3_aa: CASSGGNNQPQHF
cdr3_nt: TGTGCCAGCTCTGGCGGGAACAATCAGCCCCAGCATTTT
d_call: -
j_call: TRBJ1-5
v_call: TRBV6-1
clone_size: -

cdr3_aa: CAISVGPGANVLTF
cdr3_nt: TGTGCCATCAGTGTGGGCCCTGGGGCCAACGTCCTGACTTTC
d_call: -
j_call: TRBJ2-6
v_call: TRBV10-3
clone_size: many

cdr3_aa: CASSLGDSFYEQYF
cdr3_nt: TGCGCCAGCAGCTTGGGGGACAGTTTCTACGAGCAGTACTTC
d_call: TRBD1
j_call: TRBJ2-7
v_call: TRBV5-1
clone_size: many

cdr3_aa: CASSLSEGPYNEQFF
cdr3_nt: TGTGCCAGCAGCCTGAGTGAAGGGCCCTACAATGAGCAGTTCTTC
d_call: -
j_call: TRBJ2-1
v_call: TRBV9
clone_size: -

cdr3_aa: CASSIGPRETQYF
cdr3_nt: TGCGCCAGCAGCATTGGGCCTCGGGAGACCCAGTACTTC
d_call: -
j_call: TRBJ2-5
v_call: TRBV5-1
clone_size: few

cdr3_aa: CASSWRTGNEQFF
cdr3_nt: TGCGCCAGCAGCTGGCGGACTGGTAATGAGCAGTTCTTC
d_call: -
j_call: TRBJ2-1
v_call: TRBV5-1
clone_size: few

cdr3_aa: CASSVSGASSYEQYF
cdr3_nt: TGTGCCAGCAGCGTCAGTGGGGCGAGCTCCTACGAGCAGTACTTC
d_call: -
j_call: TRBJ2-7
v_call: TRBV9
clone_size: -

cdr3_aa: CSAPGQGDEKLFF
cdr3_nt: TGCAGTGCCCCGGGACAGGGGGATGAAAAACTGTTTTTT
d_call: TRBD1
j_call: TRBJ1-4
v_call: TRBV20-1
clone_size: -

cdr3_aa: CSVERTSGDNEQFF
cdr3_nt: TGCAGCGTTGAACGGACTAGCGGGGACAATGAGCAGTTCTTC
d_call: TRBD2
j_call: TRBJ2-1
v_call: TRBV29-1
clone_size: many

cdr3_aa: CSARPVQDSVEQFF
cdr3_nt: TGCAGTGCTAGACCGGTACAGGATTCGGTTGAGCAGTTCTTC
d_call: -
j_call: TRBJ2-1
v_call: TRBV20-1
clone_size: few

cdr3_aa: CASSYHPGITSYNEQFF
cdr3_nt: TGCGCCAGCAGCTACCATCCCGGGATTACCTCCTACAATGAGCAGTTCTTC
d_call: -
j_call: TRBJ2-1
v_call: TRBV5-1
clone_size: few

cdr3_aa: CASSPAPGADTQYF
cdr3_nt: TGTGCCAGCTCACCTGCCCCGGGGGCAGATACGCAGTATTTT
d_call: -
j_call: TRBJ2-3
v_call: TRBV18
clone_size: -

cdr3_aa: CASSDSGTRSTDTQYF
cdr3_nt: TGTGCCAGCAGTGACTCCGGGACTAGGAGCACAGATACGCAGTATTTT
d_call: TRBD2
j_call: TRBJ2-3
v_call: TRBV6-4
clone_size: -

cdr3_aa: CASSHEQGAAFF
cdr3_nt: TGTGCCAGCAGTCACGAACAGGGGGCAGCTTTCTTT
d_call: TRBD1
j_call: TRBJ1-1
v_call: TRBV12-3/TRBV12-4
clone_size: -

cdr3_aa: CASSFAGQGSNEQFF
cdr3_nt: TGCGCCAGCAGCTTTGCGGGACAGGGGAGCAATGAGCAGTTCTTC
d_call: TRBD1
j_call: TRBJ2-1
v_call: TRBV5-1
clone_size: few

cdr3_aa: CASSATPPGTSGGTDTQYF
cdr3_nt: TGCGCCAGCAGCGCGACCCCGCCCGGGACTAGCGGGGGCACAGATACGCAGTATTTT
d_call: TRBD2
j_call: TRBJ2-3
v_call: TRBV5-1
clone_size: -

cdr3_aa: CAWRRRDRNTEAFF
cdr3_nt: TGTGCCTGGAGGAGGAGGGACAGGAACACTGAAGCTTTCTTT
d_call: TRBD1
j_call: TRBJ1-1
v_call: TRBV30
clone_size: -